The clone carrying this T cell receptor (beta chain) was observed a handful of times. The sample originates from a study of cytomegalovirus exposure and HLA in healthy donors. J lost 4 bases, V lost 6 bases, and 13 bases had no gene match. In germline, CDR1 is SGHTA, CDR2 FQGNSA. This CDR3 region has 16 residues. The study ran its PCR with 60 Vbeta and 13 Jbeta primers. Clones were sequenced by immunoSEQ multiplex PCR, and TCRdb holds only the in-frame ones, with some missing. Among 87,000 or so clones listed, roughly 8.2% were seen once. Sequenced input: PBMCs. The sequence came from a man in his forties or fifties in good health and CMV-seronegative. The chain recombines TRBV7-2 with TRBJ2-3; 7 bases map to TRBD1. The CDR3 protein is CASREGGGRRSDTQYF. The CDR3 nucleotides are TGTGCCAGCAGAGAAGGGGGCGGAAGGAGGTCAGATACGCAGTATTTT.